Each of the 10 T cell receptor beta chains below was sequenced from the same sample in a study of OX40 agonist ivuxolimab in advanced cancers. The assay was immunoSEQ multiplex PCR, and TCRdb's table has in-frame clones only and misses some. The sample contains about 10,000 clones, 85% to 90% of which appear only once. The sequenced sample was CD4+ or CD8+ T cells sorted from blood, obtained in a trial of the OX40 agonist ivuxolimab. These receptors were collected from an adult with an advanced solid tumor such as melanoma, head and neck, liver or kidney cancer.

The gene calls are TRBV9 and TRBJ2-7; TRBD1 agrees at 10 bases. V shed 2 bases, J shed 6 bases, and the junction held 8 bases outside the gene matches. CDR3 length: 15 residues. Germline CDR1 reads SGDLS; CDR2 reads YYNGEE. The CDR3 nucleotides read TGTGCCAGCAGCGTCGCGGGGACAGGGGTACCCGAGCAGTACTTC. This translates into CASSVAGTGVPEQYF.

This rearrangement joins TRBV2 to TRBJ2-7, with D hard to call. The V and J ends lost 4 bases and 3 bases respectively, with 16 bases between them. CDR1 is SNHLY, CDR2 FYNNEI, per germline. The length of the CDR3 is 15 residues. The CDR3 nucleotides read TGTGCCAGCAGTGGGGTGGCAGGACCTATCTACGAGCAGTACTTC. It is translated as CASSGVAGPIYEQYF.

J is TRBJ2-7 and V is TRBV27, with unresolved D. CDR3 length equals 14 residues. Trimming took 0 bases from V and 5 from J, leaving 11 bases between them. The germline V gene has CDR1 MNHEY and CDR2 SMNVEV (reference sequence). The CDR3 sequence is CASSLSLALHEQYF. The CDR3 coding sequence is TGTGCCAGCAGTTTATCCCTGGCCCTCCACGAGCAGTACTTC.

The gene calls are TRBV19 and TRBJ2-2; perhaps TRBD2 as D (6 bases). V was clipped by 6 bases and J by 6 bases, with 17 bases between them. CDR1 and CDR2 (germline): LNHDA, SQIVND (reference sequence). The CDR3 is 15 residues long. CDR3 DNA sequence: TGTGCCAGTAGCGGGGTAGTGGGGGGATCCGGGGAGCTGTTTTTT. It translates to CASSGVVGGSGELFF.

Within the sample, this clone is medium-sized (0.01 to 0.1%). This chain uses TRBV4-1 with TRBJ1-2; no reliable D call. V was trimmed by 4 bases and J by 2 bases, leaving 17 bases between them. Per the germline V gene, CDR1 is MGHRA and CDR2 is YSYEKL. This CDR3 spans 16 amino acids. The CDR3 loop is CASSPGAGILNYGYTF. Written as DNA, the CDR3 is TGCGCCAGCAGCCCCGGAGCGGGGATTCTCAACTATGGCTACACCTTC.

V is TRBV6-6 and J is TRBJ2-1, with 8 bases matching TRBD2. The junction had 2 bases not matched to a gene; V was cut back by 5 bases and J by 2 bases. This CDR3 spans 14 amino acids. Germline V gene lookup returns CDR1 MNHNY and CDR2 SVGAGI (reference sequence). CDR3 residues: CASSAGGTYNEQFF. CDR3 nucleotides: TGTGCCAGCAGTGCGGGGGGAACCTACAATGAGCAGTTCTTC.

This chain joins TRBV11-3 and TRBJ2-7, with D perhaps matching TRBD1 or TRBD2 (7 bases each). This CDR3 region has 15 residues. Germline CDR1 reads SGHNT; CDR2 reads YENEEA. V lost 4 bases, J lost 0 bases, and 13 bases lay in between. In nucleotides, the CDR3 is TGTGCCAGCAGCTCGAGCGGGGACAGCTCCTACGAGCAGTACTTC. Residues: CASSSSGDSSYEQYF.

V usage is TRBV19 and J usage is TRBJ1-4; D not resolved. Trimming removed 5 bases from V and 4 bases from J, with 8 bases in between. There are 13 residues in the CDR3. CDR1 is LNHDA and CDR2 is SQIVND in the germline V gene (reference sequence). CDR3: CASSFRFNEKLFF. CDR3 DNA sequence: TGTGCCAGTAGTTTTCGGTTTAATGAAAAACTGTTTTTT.

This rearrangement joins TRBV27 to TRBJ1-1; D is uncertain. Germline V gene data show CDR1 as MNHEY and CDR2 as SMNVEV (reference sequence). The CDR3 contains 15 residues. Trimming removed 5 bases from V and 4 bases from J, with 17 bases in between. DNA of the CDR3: TGTGCCAGCAGTCCGAGTGGTGGAGGAAGCACTGAAGCTTTCTTT. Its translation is CASSPSGGGSTEAFF.

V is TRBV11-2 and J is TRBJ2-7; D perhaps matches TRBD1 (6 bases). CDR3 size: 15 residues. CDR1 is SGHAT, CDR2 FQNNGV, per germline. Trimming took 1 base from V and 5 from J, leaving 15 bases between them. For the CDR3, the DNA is TGTGCCAGCAGCTTAGCTGCCAGGGGTCTTAACGAGCAGTACTTC. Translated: CASSLAARGLNEQYF.